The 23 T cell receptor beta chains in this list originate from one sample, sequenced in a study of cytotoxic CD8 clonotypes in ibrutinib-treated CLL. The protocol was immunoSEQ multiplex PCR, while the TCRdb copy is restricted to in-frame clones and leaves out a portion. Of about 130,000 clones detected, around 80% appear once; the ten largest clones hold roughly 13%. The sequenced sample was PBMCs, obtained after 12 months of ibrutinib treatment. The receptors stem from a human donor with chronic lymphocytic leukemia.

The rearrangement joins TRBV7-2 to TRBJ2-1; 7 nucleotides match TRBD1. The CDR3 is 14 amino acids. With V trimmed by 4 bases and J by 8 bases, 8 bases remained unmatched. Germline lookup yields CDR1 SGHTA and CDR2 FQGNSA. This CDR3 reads CASSSTGVYDEQFF. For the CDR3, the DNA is TGTGCCAGCAGCTCAACAGGGGTTTACGATGAGCAGTTCTTC.

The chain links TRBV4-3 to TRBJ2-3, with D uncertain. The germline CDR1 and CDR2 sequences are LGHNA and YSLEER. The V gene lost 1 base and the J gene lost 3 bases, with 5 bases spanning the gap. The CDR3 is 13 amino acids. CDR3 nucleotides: TGCGCCAGCAGCCAAGGATTGACAGATACGCAGTATTTT. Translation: CASSQGLTDTQYF.

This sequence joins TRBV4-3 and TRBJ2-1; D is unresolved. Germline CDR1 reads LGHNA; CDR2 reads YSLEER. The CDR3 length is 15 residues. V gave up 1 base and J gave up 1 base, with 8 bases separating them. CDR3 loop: CASSQGGQSYNEQFF. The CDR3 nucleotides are TGCGCCAGCAGCCAAGGTGGCCAGTCCTACAATGAGCAGTTCTTC.

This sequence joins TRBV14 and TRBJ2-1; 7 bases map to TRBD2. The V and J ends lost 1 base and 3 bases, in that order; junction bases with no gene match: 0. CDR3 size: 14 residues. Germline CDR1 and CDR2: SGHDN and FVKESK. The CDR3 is CASSQASGYNEQFF. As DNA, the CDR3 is TGTGCCAGCAGCCAAGCTAGCGGCTACAATGAGCAGTTCTTC.

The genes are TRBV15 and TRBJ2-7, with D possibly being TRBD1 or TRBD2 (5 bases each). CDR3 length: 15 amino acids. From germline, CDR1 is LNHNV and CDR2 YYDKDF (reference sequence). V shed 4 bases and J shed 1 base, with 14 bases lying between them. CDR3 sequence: CATSTIVGGSYEQYF. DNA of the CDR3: TGTGCCACCAGCACTATAGTTGGGGGATCCTACGAGCAGTACTTC.

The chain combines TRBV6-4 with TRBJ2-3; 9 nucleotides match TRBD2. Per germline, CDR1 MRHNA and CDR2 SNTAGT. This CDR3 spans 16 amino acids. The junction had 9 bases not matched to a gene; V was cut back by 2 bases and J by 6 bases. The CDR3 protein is CASSDVAGAPIDTQYF. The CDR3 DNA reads TGTGCCAGCAGTGACGTAGCGGGAGCCCCCATTGATACGCAGTATTTT.

The CDR3 loop reads CASSQFPRGGSHEQYF. As DNA, the CDR3 is TGCGCCAGCAGCCAGTTCCCGAGAGGGGGAAGCCACGAGCAGTACTTC. The rearrangement uses TRBV4-1 and TRBJ2-7, with D possibly matching TRBD1 (6 bases). Germline values: CDR1 MGHRA, CDR2 YSYEKL. Trimming removed 3 bases from V and 5 bases from J, with 20 bases in between. The CDR3 has 16 amino acids.

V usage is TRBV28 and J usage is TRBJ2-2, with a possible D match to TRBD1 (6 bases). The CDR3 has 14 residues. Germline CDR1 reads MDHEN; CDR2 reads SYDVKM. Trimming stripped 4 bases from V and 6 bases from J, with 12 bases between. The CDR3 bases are TGTGCCAGCAGTTCGCCCGGACAGTCCGGGGAGCTGTTTTTT. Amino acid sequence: CASSSPGQSGELFF. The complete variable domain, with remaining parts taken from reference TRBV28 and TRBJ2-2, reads DVKVTQSSRYLVKRTGEKVFLECVQDMDHENMFWYRQDPGLGLRLIYFSYDVKMKEKGDIPEGYSVSREKKERFSLILESASTNQTSMYLCASSSPGQSGELFFGEGSRLTVL.

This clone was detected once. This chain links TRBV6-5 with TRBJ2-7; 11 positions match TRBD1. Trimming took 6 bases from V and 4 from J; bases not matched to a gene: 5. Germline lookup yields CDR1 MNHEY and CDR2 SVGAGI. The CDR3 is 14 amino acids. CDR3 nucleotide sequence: TGTGCCAGCAGACGGACAGGGGGCATTTACGAGCAGTACTTC. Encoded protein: CASRRTGGIYEQYF.

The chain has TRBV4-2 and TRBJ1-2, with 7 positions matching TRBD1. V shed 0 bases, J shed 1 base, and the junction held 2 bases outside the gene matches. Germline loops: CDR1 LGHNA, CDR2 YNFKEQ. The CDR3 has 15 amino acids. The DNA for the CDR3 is TGTGCCAGCAGCCAAGAGGACAGGCGTAACTATGGCTACACCTTC. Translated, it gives CASSQEDRRNYGYTF.

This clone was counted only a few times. The CDR3 DNA follows: TGCGCCAGCAGCCACTCCTACGAGCAGTACTTC. Protein sequence: CASSHSYEQYF. The chain has TRBV5-1 and TRBJ2-7; D is unclear. V lost 4 bases and J lost 0, with 2 bases in between. CDR3 size: 11 residues. Germline V gene data show CDR1 as SGHRS and CDR2 as YFSETQ.

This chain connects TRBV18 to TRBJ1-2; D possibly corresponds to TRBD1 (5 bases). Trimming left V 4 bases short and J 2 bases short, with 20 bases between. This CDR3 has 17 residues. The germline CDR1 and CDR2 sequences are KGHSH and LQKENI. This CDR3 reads CASSQMGPYNQNYGYTF. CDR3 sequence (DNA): TGTGCCAGCTCACAAATGGGACCGTACAATCAGAACTATGGCTACACCTTC.

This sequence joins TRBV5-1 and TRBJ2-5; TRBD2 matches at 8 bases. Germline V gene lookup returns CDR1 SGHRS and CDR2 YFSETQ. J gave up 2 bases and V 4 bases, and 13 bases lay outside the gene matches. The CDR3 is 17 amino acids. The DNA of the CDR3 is TGCGCCAGCAGCCCCTACGCGAGCGGGAGAGGGCAAGAGACCCAGTACTTC. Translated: CASSPYASGRGQETQYF.

This CDR3 is CASSYSNRGHTGELFF. The CDR3 DNA follows: TGTGCCAGCAGTTACTCGAACAGGGGGCACACCGGGGAGCTGTTTTTT. This chain uses TRBV6-5 with TRBJ2-2; 9 positions match TRBD1. CDR1 and CDR2 (germline): MNHEY, SVGAGI. V dropped 0 bases and J dropped 3; count of bases not matched to a gene: 2. The CDR3 covers 16 residues.

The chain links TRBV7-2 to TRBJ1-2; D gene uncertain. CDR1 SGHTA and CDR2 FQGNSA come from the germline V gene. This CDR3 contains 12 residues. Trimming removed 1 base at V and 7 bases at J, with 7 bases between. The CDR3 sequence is CASSLVGAGYTF. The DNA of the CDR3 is TGTGCCAGCAGCTTAGTCGGAGCTGGCTACACCTTC.

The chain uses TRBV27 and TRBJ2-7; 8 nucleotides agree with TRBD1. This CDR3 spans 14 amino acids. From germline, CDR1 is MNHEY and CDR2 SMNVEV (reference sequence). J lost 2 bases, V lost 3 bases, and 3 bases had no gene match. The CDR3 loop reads CASSFGRGPYEQYF. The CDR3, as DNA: TGTGCCAGCAGTTTCGGCAGGGGGCCCTACGAGCAGTACTTC.

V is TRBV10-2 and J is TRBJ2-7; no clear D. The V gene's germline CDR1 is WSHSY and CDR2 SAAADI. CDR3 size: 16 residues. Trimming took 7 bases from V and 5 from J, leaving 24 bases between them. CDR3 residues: CASTQKLGYVSHEQYF. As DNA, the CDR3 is TGCGCCAGCACCCAGAAGCTGGGCTATGTAAGCCACGAGCAGTACTTC.

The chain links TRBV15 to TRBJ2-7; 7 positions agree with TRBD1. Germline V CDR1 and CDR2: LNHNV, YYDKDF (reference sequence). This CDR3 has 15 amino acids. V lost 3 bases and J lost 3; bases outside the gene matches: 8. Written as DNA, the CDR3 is TGTGCCACCAGCAGTCCTTGGACAGGAGACTACGAGCAGTACTTC. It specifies CATSSPWTGDYEQYF. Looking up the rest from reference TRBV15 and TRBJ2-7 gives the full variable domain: DAMVIQNPRYQVTQFGKPVTLSCSQTLNHNVMYWYQQKSSQAPKLLFHYYDKDFNNEADTPDNFQSRRPNTSFCFLDIRSPGLGDTAMYLCATSSPWTGDYEQYFGPGTRLTVT.

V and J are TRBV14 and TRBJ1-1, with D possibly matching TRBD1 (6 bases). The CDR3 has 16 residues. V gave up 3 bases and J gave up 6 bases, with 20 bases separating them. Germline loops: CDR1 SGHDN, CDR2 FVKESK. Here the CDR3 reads CASSQVPRGIGPEAFF. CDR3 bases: TGTGCCAGCAGCCAGGTTCCCAGGGGTATCGGCCCTGAAGCTTTCTTT.

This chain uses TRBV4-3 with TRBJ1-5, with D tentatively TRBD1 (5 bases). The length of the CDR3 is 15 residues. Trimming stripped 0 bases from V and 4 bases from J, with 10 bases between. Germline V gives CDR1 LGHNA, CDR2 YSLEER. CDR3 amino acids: CASSQDGAANQPQHF. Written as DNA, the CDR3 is TGCGCCAGCAGCCAAGACGGGGCCGCTAATCAGCCCCAGCATTTT.

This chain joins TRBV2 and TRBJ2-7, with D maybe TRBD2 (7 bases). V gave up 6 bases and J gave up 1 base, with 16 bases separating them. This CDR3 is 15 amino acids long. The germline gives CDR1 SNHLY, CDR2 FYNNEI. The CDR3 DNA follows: TGTGCCAGCAGCGTGAGGGGGGGAAGGTCCTACGAGCAGTACTTC. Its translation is CASSVRGGRSYEQYF.

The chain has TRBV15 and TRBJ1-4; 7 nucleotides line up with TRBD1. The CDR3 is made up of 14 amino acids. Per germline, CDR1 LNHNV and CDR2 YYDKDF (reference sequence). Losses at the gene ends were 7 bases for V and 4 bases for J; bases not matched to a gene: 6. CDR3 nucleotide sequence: TGTGCCACCAAGGGACAGCCGGTTAATGAAAAACTGTTTTTT. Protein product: CATKGQPVNEKLFF.

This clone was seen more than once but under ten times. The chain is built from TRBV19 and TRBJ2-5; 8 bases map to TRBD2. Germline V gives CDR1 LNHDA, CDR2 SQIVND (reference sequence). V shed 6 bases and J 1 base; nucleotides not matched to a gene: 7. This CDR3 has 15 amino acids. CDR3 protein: CASSIASGFQETQYF. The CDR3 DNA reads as TGTGCCAGTAGCATCGCTAGCGGGTTCCAAGAGACCCAGTACTTC.